The sequence of this T cell receptor (beta chain) was determined in a study of shared clonotypes between healthy human individuals. This table comes from immunoSEQ multiplex PCR, and its TCRdb copy is limited to in-frame clones, with some not included. In the table there are more than 2 million clones, nearly 97% of which are singletons. This CDR3 contains 16 residues. Germline CDR1 is MNHNY and CDR2 is SVGAGI (reference sequence). V dropped 6 bases and J dropped 2 bases, with 17 bases sitting between them. J is TRBJ1-3 and V is TRBV6-6; a possible D gene is TRBD1 (6 bases). The source material was naive CD4+ T cells sorted from blood. As for subset: CD45RA+ positively selected. The receptor was derived from a man between 18 and 35 years old in good health. The DNA for the CDR3 is TGTGCCAGCAGCCTCGGACAGACCTCTGCTGGAAACACCATATATTTT. The encoded protein is CASSLGQTSAGNTIYF.